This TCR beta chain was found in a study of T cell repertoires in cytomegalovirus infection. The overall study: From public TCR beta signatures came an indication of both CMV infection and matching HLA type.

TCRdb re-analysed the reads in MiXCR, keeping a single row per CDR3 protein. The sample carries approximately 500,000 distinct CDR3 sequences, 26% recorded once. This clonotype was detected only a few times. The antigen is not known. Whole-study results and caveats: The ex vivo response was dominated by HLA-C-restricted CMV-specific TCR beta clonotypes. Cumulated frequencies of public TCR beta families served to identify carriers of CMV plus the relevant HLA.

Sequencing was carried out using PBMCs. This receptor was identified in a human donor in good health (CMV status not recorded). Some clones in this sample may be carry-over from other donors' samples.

Here the CDR3 DNA reads TGTGCCAGCAACAACAGGGGCTATGGCTACACCTTC. This sequence encodes CASNNRGYGYTF. The chain links TRBV12-3 or TRBV12-4 to TRBJ1-2; 7 bases map to TRBD1. The CDR3 has 12 amino acids. Losses at the gene ends were 7 bases for V and 4 bases for J; bases not matched to a gene: 3.